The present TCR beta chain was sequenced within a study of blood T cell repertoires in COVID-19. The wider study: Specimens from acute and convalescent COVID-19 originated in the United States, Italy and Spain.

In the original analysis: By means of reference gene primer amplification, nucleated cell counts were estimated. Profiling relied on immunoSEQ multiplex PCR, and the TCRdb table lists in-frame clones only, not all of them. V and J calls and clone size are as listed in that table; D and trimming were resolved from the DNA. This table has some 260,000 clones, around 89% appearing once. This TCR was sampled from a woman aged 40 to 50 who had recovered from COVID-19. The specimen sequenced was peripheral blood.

The CDR3 loop reads CASSLLTGLGDGYTF. The CDR3 DNA reads TGTGCCAGCAGCCTACTAACAGGGTTAGGTGATGGCTACACCTTC. V gene TRBV7-9 combines with J gene TRBJ1-2, with a tentative D call TRBD1 (6 bases). Per germline, CDR1 SEHNR and CDR2 FQNEAQ (reference sequence). The CDR3 has 15 amino acids. Trimming left V 5 bases short and J 6 bases short, with 19 bases between.